The clone carrying this T cell receptor beta chain was observed a handful of times. This sample was included in a study of T cells in Graves' hyperthyroidism and ophthalmopathy. RNA transcripts provided the source from which TCR beta CDR3 regions were amplified. HTBI primers drove first-round RT-PCR of the TCR CDR3. TCRdb passed the multiplex PCR reads through MiXCR, listing each CDR3 protein once. The sample records hundreds of thousands of distinct CDR3 sequences, roughly 37% being singletons. CDR3 size: 14 residues. Per the germline V gene, CDR1 is DFQATT and CDR2 is SNEGSKA (reference sequence). Trimming took off 3 bases at V and 4 bases at J, with 10 bases between the two ends. Uncontrolled infection, other autoimmune disease, pregnancy and lactation each barred patients from inclusion.

This TCR came from a man between 18 and 29 years old with Graves' hyperthyroidism. Sequenced sample: blood. The chain has TRBV20-1 and TRBJ1-6, with D perhaps TRBD1 (5 bases). In DNA form, the CDR3 reads TGCAGTGCTAGGACGGGACGGTATAATTCACCCCTCCACTTT. Protein product: CSARTGRYNSPLHF.